This TCR beta chain was identified during a study of beta chain features in type 1 diabetes. This clone turned up a few times. Its target is not known. Trimming took 5 bases from V and 5 from J; bases not matched to a gene: 5. The germline gives CDR1 MNHEY, CDR2 SVGAGI. The CDR3 is made up of 13 amino acids. What was sequenced were expressed TCRB transcripts, since all of the isolated RNA had been reverse transcribed. TCRdb's table, derived via immunoSEQ multiplex PCR, lists solely in-frame clones and lacks some. Among roughly 40,000 clones listed, roughly 64% were seen once. Study-wide results and caveats: Moderate yet significant TCRB CDR3 shortening was seen in Type 1 diabetes patients in all four CD4+ subsets.

The clonotype originates from a woman aged 30 to 39 in good health. The rearrangement uses TRBV6-5 and TRBJ2-7; 8 nucleotides agree with TRBD2. Specimen: Tregs from blood. As DNA, the CDR3 is TGTGCCAGCAGTCCCTACGGGGGGGACGAGCAGTACTTC. Amino acids: CASSPYGGDEQYF.